These 24 T cell receptor beta chains share one sample of origin, sequenced in a study of Graves' ophthalmopathy and Graves' hyperthyroidism. Amplified material comprised TCR beta CDR3 regions derived from RNA transcripts. Amplification began with first-round RT-PCR using HTBI primers, then second-round multiplex PCR was performed. TCRdb passed the multiplex PCR reads through MiXCR, listing each CDR3 protein once. The sample has roughly 610,000 distinct CDR3 sequences, about a fifth seen once; the top ten hold roughly 6.9%. Specimen: peripheral blood. These receptors all come from a woman aged 18-29 years with stable Graves' hyperthyroidism. Some clones in this sample may be carry-over from other donors' samples.

On this clonotype itself: A much larger clone is a single base away; this may be a read error. This rearrangement joins TRBV6-2 or TRBV6-3 to TRBJ2-5; possible D gene TRBD2, 5 bases. CDR1 MNHEY and CDR2 SVGEGT come from the germline V gene. This CDR3 comprises 13 residues. CDR3 amino acids: CAGSENAGITFYF. The CDR3 DNA sequence: TGTGCCGGCAGTGAGAATGCCGGGATAACTTTCTACTTC.

This clonotype was counted ten times or more. This chain connects TRBV18 to TRBJ2-7, with no clear D. CDR1 is KGHSH and CDR2 is LQKENI in the germline V gene. Trimming pared 1 base from V and 3 bases from J, leaving 13 bases between. The CDR3 totals 15 residues. The CDR3 DNA is TGTGCCAGCTCACCACGGGCCCTGACCAGCTACGAGCAGTACTTC. Translation gives CASSPRALTSYEQYF.

This clonotype showed up just a few times. The V call is TRBV29-1, the J call TRBJ2-1; 8 bases fit TRBD2. The trim removed 6 bases at V and 6 bases at J, leaving 4 bases unmatched. This CDR3 contains 12 residues. Germline assignment: CDR1 SQVTM and CDR2 ANQGSEA. CDR3 nucleotides: TGCAGCGTCCTAAGCGGGAGCAATGAGCAGTTCTTC. Protein: CSVLSGSNEQFF.

This clonotype was seen repeatedly, ten times or more. This chain joins TRBV27 and TRBJ1-2, with 7 bases matching TRBD1. Germline V gives CDR1 MNHEY, CDR2 SMNVEV (reference sequence). With V trimmed by 5 bases and J by 0 bases, 3 bases remained unmatched. The CDR3 totals 14 residues. The CDR3 coding sequence is TGTGCCAGCAGTACGGGACAGACTAACTATGGCTACACCTTC. Protein: CASSTGQTNYGYTF.

This clonotype has a count of ten or more. The genes are TRBV11-2 and TRBJ2-5; D gene ambiguous. V gave up 5 bases and J gave up 6 bases, with 22 bases separating them. The CDR3 has 16 amino acids. CDR1 and CDR2 from the germline V gene are SGHAT and FQNNGV. The chain's CDR3 is CASSPAERSFIQTQYF. The CDR3 nucleotides are TGTGCCAGCAGCCCAGCCGAAAGGTCGTTTATTCAGACCCAGTACTTC.

There are many counts of this clonotype. The V and J genes are TRBV20-1 and TRBJ2-7, with a weak D call TRBD2 (6 bases). This CDR3 contains 13 residues. Trimming cost V 6 bases and J 1 base, with 13 bases left between them. Germline V gene sequence: CDR1 DFQATT, CDR2 SNEGSKA (reference sequence). The chain's CDR3 is CSAETRESYEQYF. CDR3 sequence (DNA): TGCAGTGCAGAGACTAGGGAATCCTACGAGCAGTACTTC.

This clonotype appeared many times. The chain has TRBV15 and TRBJ2-5, with 9 bases identical to TRBD2. The CDR3 spans 16 residues. Germline CDR1 LNHNV, CDR2 YYDKDF (reference sequence). J gave up 4 bases and V 4 bases, and 10 bases lay outside the gene matches. CDR3 residues: CATSTLGGRARETQYF. The DNA for the CDR3 is TGTGCCACCAGCACCCTGGGCGGGAGGGCCCGAGAGACCCAGTACTTC.

The sample holds many counts of this clonotype. V and J are TRBV6-2 or TRBV6-3 and TRBJ1-5, with a weak D call TRBD1 (5 bases). This CDR3 contains 16 residues. The germline V gene encodes CDR1 MNHEY and CDR2 SVGEGT. Deletions cut 7 bases from V and 1 base from J, with 17 bases between. The DNA of the CDR3 is TGTGCCAGCACCTATACTGGGACGGTCAGCAATCAGCCCCAGCATTTT. This gives the protein CASTYTGTVSNQPQHF.

Comments on this clonotype: A read error may produce the germline difference seen at one junction end. V usage is TRBV24-1 and J usage is TRBJ2-2; tentative D call: TRBD2 (5 bases). The germline CDR1 and CDR2 sequences are KGHDR and SFDVKD. The CDR3 covers 13 residues. The CDR3 sequence is CATSPVKTGELCF. In DNA, the CDR3 is TGTGCCACCAGTCCGGTCAAGACCGGGGAGCTGTGTTTT.

A remark on this clonotype: Because the CDR3 is missing its conserved closing phenylalanine or tryptophan, this is likely a read error. The gene calls are TRBV5-1 and TRBJ2-2; 7 bases are a match to TRBD2. This CDR3 comprises 20 residues. Germline V lookup: CDR1 SGHRS, CDR2 YFSETQ. The junction had 15 bases not matched to a gene; V was cut back by 0 bases and J by 1 base. CDR3 sequence (DNA): TGCGCCAGCAGCTTGGTTTCGTGGTTTCCGGGACTAAAGAACACCGGGGAGCTGTTTGTT. This sequence encodes CASSLVSWFPGLKNTGELFV.

This clonotype was detected a few times. CDR3 coding DNA: TGTGCTAGTGCCTATGGCGGGGCAACTGAAGCTTTCTTT. Protein sequence: CASAYGGATEAFF. The genes are TRBV12-5 and TRBJ1-1, with a weak D call TRBD1 (5 bases). Germline V gives CDR1 LGHNT, CDR2 FRNRAP. The CDR3 contains 13 residues. Trimming left V 7 bases short and J 5 bases short, with 14 bases between.

With regard to this clonotype: A read error may be the cause here, since a much bigger clone is one base away. DNA of the CDR3: TGTGCCAGCATCCAAATGCGGGAGGAATCCTACGAGCAGTACTTC. Translating gives CASIQMREESYEQYF. The chain has TRBV14 and TRBJ2-7; 8 positions match TRBD2. The CDR3 is 15 residues long. Looked up from germline, CDR1 is SGHDN and CDR2 is FVKESK.

This clonotype was seen at least ten times. The chain has TRBV28 and TRBJ1-5; 8 bases agree with TRBD1. The V gene end was trimmed by 5 bases and the J gene end by 7 bases; junction bases not matched to a gene: 7. Germline CDR1 MDHEN, CDR2 SYDVKM. The CDR3 consists of 14 residues. CDR3 nucleotides: TGTGCCAGCAGTCAGGACAGGGAGGCCCAGCCCCAGCATTTT. It translates to CASSQDREAQPQHF.

This clonotype occurred many times. V and J are TRBV7-9 and TRBJ1-1; D might be TRBD1 (6 bases). Between the trimmed V and J ends, which lost 5 bases and 5 bases, there was a span of 12 bases. The CDR3 consists of 13 residues. CDR1 and CDR2 from the germline V gene are SEHNR and FQNEAQ (reference sequence). The CDR3 protein is CASSAQGETEAFF. The DNA of the CDR3 is TGTGCCAGCAGCGCACAGGGAGAAACTGAAGCTTTCTTT.

V is TRBV20-1 and J is TRBJ2-7; 7 bases agree with TRBD1. The germline V gene encodes CDR1 DFQATT and CDR2 SNEGSKA (reference sequence). The CDR3 has 14 amino acids. Trimming removed 4 bases from V and 3 bases from J; junction bases left unmatched: 9. The CDR3 protein is CSAKRPDRDYEQYF. DNA of the CDR3: TGCAGTGCTAAGAGACCCGACAGGGACTACGAGCAGTACTTC.

This clonotype was observed many times. This chain uses TRBV12-3 or TRBV12-4 with TRBJ2-6; D remains unclear. Trimming took 7 bases from V and 0 from J, leaving 19 bases between them. The CDR3 extends over 18 amino acids. DNA of the CDR3: TGTGCCAGCACCGCCGCAGTTCAGATCCACTCTGGGGCCAACGTCCTGACTTTC. It translates to CASTAAVQIHSGANVLTF.

J is TRBJ1-5 and V is TRBV12-3 or TRBV12-4, with D maybe TRBD1 (6 bases). V was trimmed by 3 bases and J by 5 bases, leaving 14 bases between them. The CDR3 has 15 amino acids. In DNA, the CDR3 is TGTGCCAGCAGTTTGAATGGGGGGCAGGATCAGCCCCAGCATTTT. It translates to CASSLNGGQDQPQHF.

This clonotype was picked up many times. V gene TRBV6-5 combines with J gene TRBJ1-1; D unclear. CDR1 is MNHEY and CDR2 is SVGAGI in the germline V gene. The CDR3 spans 14 residues. V lost 2 bases to trimming and J lost 0 bases, with 7 bases between them. The CDR3 is CASSYGRMNTEAFF. In DNA, the CDR3 is TGTGCCAGCAGTTACGGGCGGATGAACACTGAAGCTTTCTTT.

There are a few counts of this clonotype. V usage is TRBV27 and J usage is TRBJ1-6; D is possibly TRBD1 (6 bases). The CDR3 has 13 residues. Germline CDR1 MNHEY, CDR2 SMNVEV (reference sequence). V was trimmed by 5 bases and J by 11 bases, leaving 13 bases between them. DNA of the CDR3: TGTGCCAGCAGTGGACCAGGGGTGACACCCCTCCACTTT. Residues: CASSGPGVTPLHF.

In this sample, this clonotype turned up many times. V gene TRBV28 combines with J gene TRBJ2-7, with TRBD2 matching 10 bases. CDR3 length equals 14 residues. Germline V gene data show CDR1 as MDHEN and CDR2 as SYDVKM. V dropped 6 bases and J dropped 3; count of bases not matched to a gene: 5. The CDR3 loop is CASRGLARLYEQYF. As DNA, the CDR3 is TGTGCCAGCAGGGGACTAGCGCGCCTCTACGAGCAGTACTTC.

This clonotype was recorded at least ten times. The chain recombines TRBV6-1 with TRBJ2-5; unclear D gene. Germline CDR1 and CDR2: MNHNS and SASEGT. Trimming cost V 6 bases and J 5 bases, with 10 bases left between them. This CDR3 contains 12 residues. The CDR3 loop is CASRVVGETQYF. DNA of the CDR3: TGTGCCAGCAGGGTGGTCGGTGAGACCCAGTACTTC.

This clonotype was seen more than once but under ten times. This chain links TRBV6-2 or TRBV6-3 with TRBJ1-1; tentatively, D is TRBD1 (5 bases). Per the germline V gene, CDR1 is MNHEY and CDR2 is SVGEGT. There are 15 residues in the CDR3. Trimming took 6 bases from V and 0 from J, leaving 14 bases between them. The CDR3 region is CASSPRGEMNTEAFF. The CDR3 DNA sequence: TGTGCCAGCAGCCCCCGGGGCGAGATGAACACTGAAGCTTTCTTT.

In this sample, this clonotype turned up many times. At one of its ends the junction is not consistent with the germline gene, which may arise from a read error. The chain joins TRBV6-5 to TRBJ1-1; D perhaps matches TRBD1 (6 bases). CDR3 length: 16 residues. Germline V lookup: CDR1 MNHEY, CDR2 SVGAGI. CDR3 sequence (DNA): TGTGCCTGCAGTTACAAAAGGACAGAACTGAACACTGAAGCTTTCTTT. It translates to CACSYKRTELNTEAFF.

This clonotype was seen repeatedly, ten times or more. The rearrangement uses TRBV7-3 and TRBJ1-1; TRBD1 agrees at 7 bases. CDR3 length: 15 residues. Germline loops: CDR1 SGHTA, CDR2 FQGTGA. Trimming took 6 bases from V and 1 from J; bases not matched to a gene: 8. The CDR3 sequence: CASRQGGAENTEAFF. CDR3 DNA: TGTGCCAGCAGACAAGGGGGCGCAGAGAACACTGAAGCTTTCTTT.